Sequencing of this TCR beta chain was carried out in a study of shared clonotypes between healthy human individuals (dated by TCRdb to about 2020). In terms of the full investigation: A few men and a couple of women, aged 18 to 49 years, made up the cohort. To increase sequencing depth and limit assay-specific biases, TCR repertoire library preparation and sequencing were carried out by different laboratories using diverse techniques. Each donor's leukapheresis produced roughly between about 0.9 and 9.5 billion PBMCs. Per donor, three plates each were used for CD4 naive and CD4 memory, two for CD8 naive, and one for CD8 memory. Blood TCR repertoires of 5 or 6 healthy adults were deeply sequenced to estimate repertoire size and the extent of clonotype sharing between individuals. Here is what the overall study found, with its caveats: The small number of donors limited the genetic and exposure-history diversity represented. Incomplete sequencing was indicated by rarefaction of sorted-subset datasets, despite the large sequencing depth. Larger estimated clonotype richness was generally found for naive subsets than for memory subsets. Pairwise subsampling indicated that sequencing depth was expected to affect the degree of clonotype sharing among donors. About 4.5% of naive CD4, 3.5% of naive CD8, about 2.1% of memory CD4, and approximately 0.4% of memory CD8 clonotypes were shared across a few donors. Sampling was restricted to blood, and TCR repertoires in tissues likely differ from the TCR repertoires found in blood. Higher generation probabilities were observed for clonotypes shared by all four sorted-subset donors than for non-shared clonotypes.

About this clone: This clone's antigen is unknown. Base-call qualities are not available, and no considerably larger clone is one nucleotide away.

The germline V gene supplies CDR1 SGHRS and CDR2 YFSETQ. The CDR3 spans 15 residues, from the cysteine through the phenylalanine. Left in the record is the CDR3 DNA by itself, 45 bases read in frame from the first base. V sheds 2 bases and J sheds 4 bases, leaving 13 bases between their ends. Using the deep immunoSEQ assay, multiplex PCR amplified TCR CDR3 regions from genomic DNA. Extracted genomic DNA from each cell subset was distributed evenly across all wells of several immunoSEQ 96-well plates, and each plate was treated as a replicate. For sorted subsets, approximately 0.2 ug of genomic DNA, equivalent to roughly 30,000 T cell genomes, went into each replicate PCR. Purified libraries were quantified with a Qubit 3.0 fluorometer, sized on a Bioanalyzer 2100, and re-quantified with the KAPA Library Quantification kit. A separate single-read 150-cycle Illumina NextSeq 550 flow cell was used to sequence each immunoSEQ 96-well plate. On the study's bioinformatics: Because the immunoSEQ output included only junctional sequences and no quality scores, the filtering could not be the same as the filtering used for full-length reads. Sequences were annotated with PyIR, a Python wrapper for IgBLAST v1.9, and V/J genes and CDR3 were assigned using IMGT germline references. Reads with weak V/J assignments (E-value above 1e-6), missing CDR3, stop codons, out-of-frame junctions, or ambiguous translated residues were removed. V3J clonotypes were defined as sequences sharing an identical inferred V gene, J gene, and CDR3 amino acid sequence. Percentage overlap between repertoires was calculated by dividing the number of shared unique clonotypes by the size of the smaller repertoire. Repertoire richness was assessed with RTK rarefaction, the Chao1 estimator, and Recon v2.1 estimates of unobserved clonotypes. Generation probabilities for all TCRbeta clonotypes obtained by the gDNA method from several donors were computed using OLGA. As stored in TCRdb, this immuneACCESS dataset retains in-frame rearrangements with V and J assigned. A fraction of the clones does not appear; measured against another copy, unresolved V genes explain less than half of the discrepancy, and the remainder lacks a known reason. The V and J calls and clone size come from that table; D and trimming were worked out from the DNA. The sample has roughly 1.4 million clones on record, less than 99% of them singletons. The ten largest make up roughly 0.35% of the sample.

The donors were healthy, HIV-negative adults who had no recently reported acute infections or vaccinations. Every donor was a Caucasian adult residing in Nashville, Tennessee, USA. CD4+ T cells were enriched through magnetic negative selection, after which naive cells were positively selected on CD45RA and the remaining negative fraction served as the memory subset. Blood was obtained by leukapheresis, after which PBMCs were separated by Ficoll-Histopaque density gradient centrifugation and cryopreserved in liquid nitrogen vapor phase. Purity and quantity of every magnetically sorted T cell population were checked by analytical flow cytometry. Each sorted fraction had its genomic DNA isolated and then quantified by UV absorbance on a Nanodrop 2000c.

The specimen was naive CD4+ T cells sorted from blood. The cell subset or site label on this specimen signifies: CD45RA+ positively selected. The rearranged chain carries TRBV5-1 and TRBJ1-5; there is no confident call for the D gene. The sequence derives from a man aged 25-45 years in good health. The DNA is as follows: TGCGCCAGCAGCTTTGGTACGGGGATAAATCAGCCCCAGCATTTT. This yields the protein CASSFGTGINQPQHF.